Listed here are 9 T cell receptor beta chains from one sample, sequenced in a study of identical twins. TCRdb processed the 5' RACE reads anew with MiXCR; each CDR3 protein has one entry. Altogether around 530,000 distinct CDR3 sequences are present, roughly 15% being singletons, with the ten largest covering 0.44%. The same sample was also used in a study of yellow fever vaccine responses in identical twins.

Sequencing was carried out using CD4+ T cells sorted from blood. Every receptor here comes from a young woman in good health.

The V and J genes are TRBV5-1 and TRBJ1-3; 9 bases are a match to TRBD1. CDR1 is SGHRS and CDR2 is YFSETQ in the germline V gene. With 3 bases clipped from V and 4 bases from J, the junction kept 23 bases outside the gene matches. The CDR3 loop spans 21 amino acids. The CDR3 sequence is CASSCLTGTGILARSGNTIYF. As DNA, the CDR3 is TGCGCCAGCAGCTGCCTCACCGGGACAGGGATATTAGCTCGCTCCGGAAACACCATATATTTT.

The V and J genes are TRBV3-1 and TRBJ1-2; 7 bases match TRBD1. The CDR3 consists of 14 residues. CDR1 is LGHDT, CDR2 YNNKEL, per germline (reference sequence). J lost 2 bases, V lost 3 bases, and 3 bases had no gene match. The CDR3 reads CASSHGGQNYGYTF. The CDR3 DNA sequence: TGTGCCAGCAGCCATGGGGGACAGAACTATGGCTACACCTTC. Drawing the rest from reference TRBV3-1 and TRBJ1-2, the complete variable domain is DTAVSQTPKYLVTQMGNDKSIKCEQNLGHDTMYWYKQDSKKFLKIMFSYNNKELIINETVPNRFSPKSPDKAHLNLHINSLELGDSAVYFCASSHGGQNYGYTFGSGTRLTVV.

This sequence joins TRBV6-1 and TRBJ2-3, with TRBD1 matching over 7 bases. Trimming cost V 6 bases and J 0 bases; bases outside gene matches: 9. This CDR3 contains 16 residues. From germline, CDR1 is MNHNS and CDR2 SASEGT. The CDR3 DNA reads TGTGCCAGCAGAGGAATCCAGGGGGTTAGCACAGATACGCAGTATTTT. Translating it yields CASRGIQGVSTDTQYF.

J is TRBJ2-5 and V is TRBV18; 12 bases align to TRBD2. V gave up 3 bases and J gave up 5 bases; unmatched junction bases: 4. The CDR3 runs 15 residues. Germline CDR1 KGHSH, CDR2 LQKENI. The chain's CDR3 is CASSPRTSGVETQYF. Here the CDR3 DNA reads TGTGCCAGCTCACCGCGGACTAGCGGGGTCGAGACCCAGTACTTC.

The table lists this clonotype with a few counts. The V call is TRBV20-1, the J call TRBJ2-5; weak D call: TRBD2 (6 bases). CDR1 and CDR2 (germline): DFQATT, SNEGSKA (reference sequence). The V end lost 6 bases, the J end lost 2 bases, and 10 bases lay between the germline ends. CDR3 length: 12 residues. In nucleotides, the CDR3 is TGCAGTGCGGGGGGACGACAAGAGACCCAGTACTTC. It yields the protein CSAGGRQETQYF.

The chain carries TRBV4-2 and TRBJ2-5, with a weak D call TRBD1 (5 bases). Trimming removed 7 bases from V and 7 bases from J, with 19 bases in between. The CDR3 is 14 residues long. Germline-derived CDR1 and CDR2 are LGHNA and YNFKEQ. CDR3 coding DNA: TGTGCCAGCAATTTAAGGGGAAGTTCAGGGACCCAGTACTTC. Residues: CASNLRGSSGTQYF.

The chain uses TRBV11-3 and TRBJ2-7; no firm D call. V was shortened by 3 bases and J by 3 bases, with 12 bases between the two germline ends. CDR1 SGHNT and CDR2 YENEEA come from the germline V gene. CDR3 length equals 14 residues. CDR3 loop: CASSLSPTHYEQYF. The CDR3 nucleotides are TGTGCCAGCAGCTTGTCCCCCACCCACTACGAGCAGTACTTC.

This chain uses TRBV29-1 with TRBJ2-1; D perhaps matches TRBD2 (6 bases). Per the germline V gene, CDR1 is SQVTM and CDR2 is ANQGSEA. Trimming took 6 bases from V and 9 from J, leaving 15 bases between them. This CDR3 is 12 amino acids long. The CDR3 reads CSVAGTPREQFF. The CDR3 coding sequence is TGCAGCGTGGCCGGGACTCCGCGTGAGCAGTTCTTC.

The chain links TRBV6-2 or TRBV6-3 to TRBJ2-5; tentative D call: TRBD2 (6 bases). This CDR3 contains 15 residues. The V and J ends lost 4 bases and 4 bases respectively, with 16 bases between them. Germline CDR1 reads MNHEY; CDR2 reads SVGEGT. The CDR3 DNA reads as TGTGCCAGCAGTTCCACCCCAATCGGGGGAGAGACCCAGTACTTC. Protein product: CASSSTPIGGETQYF.